This is a list of T cell receptor beta chains from one sample in a study of beta chain bispecific antibodies for T cell cancers. Using its own MiXCR run on the 5' RACE reads, TCRdb lists one record per CDR3 protein. Here the sample spans some 20,000 distinct CDR3 sequences, approximately 2% being singletons. Which antigens these TCRs recognize remains unknown. The source material was healthy donor T cells cultured with leukemia cells, sampled from a culture containing a bispecific antibody targeting TCR Vbeta12. The receptors derive from a human donor in good health. Some clones in this sample may be carry-over from other donors' samples. CDR3s include the opening cysteine and the closing phenylalanine or tryptophan. The D gene is left open where the match is weak. Clone size reads once, few, many, or a class if the clone is expanded.

TRBV6-1	NA	many	TRBJ1-1	TGTGCCAGCCCTGACTCCTTCGGGATGAACACTGAAGCTTTCTTT	CASPDSFGMNTEAFF
TRBV20-1	TRBD2	many	TRBJ2-3	TGCAGTGCTCCGCTAGCGGGGGGGCGTTTAGATACGCAGTATTTT	CSAPLAGGRLDTQYF
TRBV5-5	NA	many	TRBJ2-3	TGTGCCAGCAGCTTGGATCTCTCCGACCTCCCAAGATACTACACAGATACGCAGTATTTT	CASSLDLSDLPRYYTDTQYF
TRBV7-2	NA	many	TRBJ2-7	TGTGCCAGCAGCTTATCCCCTCTGGACGAGCAGTACTTC	CASSLSPLDEQYF
TRBV7-9	TRBD2	many	TRBJ2-7	TGTGCCAGCAGCTTGGGAGGGGACGAGCAGTACTTC	CASSLGGDEQYF
TRBV15	NA	many	TRBJ1-2	TGTGCCACCAGCAGAGATCCCGGACAGAATAACTATGGCTACACCTTC	CATSRDPGQNNYGYTF
TRBV20-1	NA	many	TRBJ1-3	TGCAGTGCTAGAGAACAGGGTGGTGGAAACACCATATATTTT	CSAREQGGGNTIYF
TRBV6-2/TRBV6-3	NA	medium-sized	TRBJ1-2	TGTGCCAGCAGCCCGTCGGAGGGTTATGGCTACACCTTC	CASSPSEGYGYTF
TRBV19	NA	few	TRBJ2-3	TGTGCCAGTAGTATAGTAGCGGCAGATACGCAGTATTTT	CASSIVAADTQYF
TRBV6-5	TRBD1	few	TRBJ2-3	TGTGCCAGCAGCCTCCGGGACAGGGCTAGATACGCAGTATTT	CASSLRDRARYAVF
TRBV2	NA	many	TRBJ2-5	TGTGCCAGCAGCGATCTGGAGACCCAGTACTTC	CASSDLETQYF
TRBV5-1	NA	many	TRBJ2-2	TGCGCCAGCAGCCCCCTCTCCCCCGGGGAGCTGTTTTTT	CASSPLSPGELFF
TRBV5-5	NA	many	TRBJ2-3	TGTGCCAGCAGCTGGGGCCCTAGCACAGATACGCAGTATTTT	CASSWGPSTDTQYF
TRBV18	NA	many	TRBJ1-2	TGTGCCAGCTCACCACTTGGTCAGGAGGGAGGCTACACCTTC	CASSPLGQEGGYTF
TRBV6-6	NA	many	TRBJ2-7	TGTGCCAGCAGTTACTCGATAGGACGGGGGTACGAGCAGTACTTC	CASSYSIGRGYEQYF
TRBV5-1	NA	many	TRBJ1-5	TGCGCCACCAAACCGGGGCTGAGTGGCCAGCCCCAGCATTTT	CATKPGLSGQPQHF